What follows is one T cell receptor (beta chain) and its context. Under the authors' procedure: Reference gene primers were amplified, and this amplification served to estimate nucleated cell counts. Profiled with immunoSEQ multiplex PCR; TCRdb holds only in-frame clones, not every one. V and J calls plus clone size are reproduced from that table; the DNA served to infer D and trimming. The sample lists about 180,000 clones, around 88% seen once, with 4% in the top ten. The CDR3 has 14 amino acids. Germline lookup yields CDR1 SNHLY and CDR2 FYNNEI. Deletions cut 3 bases from V and 1 base from J, with 8 bases between. This sample was taken from a study of blood T cell repertoires in COVID-19. Study-wide context: Acute-phase and convalescent COVID-19 samples originated in the United States, Italy and Spain. Sources were T cells, B-cell-depleted T cells, or PBMCs; the material itself was cDNA or gDNA.

This receptor was identified in a woman between 25 and 40 years old with acute or convalescent COVID-19. Sequencing was done on a sample of peripheral blood. The J gene is TRBJ2-3, the V gene TRBV2; D is undetermined. Here the CDR3 DNA reads TGTGCCAGCAGTGACCGTACTCGCACAGATACGCAGTATTTT. This translates into CASSDRTRTDTQYF.